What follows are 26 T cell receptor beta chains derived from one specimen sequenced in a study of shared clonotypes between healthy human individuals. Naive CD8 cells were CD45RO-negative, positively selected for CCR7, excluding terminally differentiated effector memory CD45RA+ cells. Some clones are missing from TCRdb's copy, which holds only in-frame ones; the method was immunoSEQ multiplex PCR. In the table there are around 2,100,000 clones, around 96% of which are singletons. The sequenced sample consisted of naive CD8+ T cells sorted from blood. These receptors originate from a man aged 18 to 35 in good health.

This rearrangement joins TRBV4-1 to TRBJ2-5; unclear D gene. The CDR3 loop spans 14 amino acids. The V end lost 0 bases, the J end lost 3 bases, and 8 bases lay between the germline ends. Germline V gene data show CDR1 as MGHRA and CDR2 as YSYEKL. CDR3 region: CASSQEFREETQYF. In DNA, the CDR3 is TGCGCCAGCAGCCAAGAGTTCCGGGAAGAGACCCAGTACTTC.

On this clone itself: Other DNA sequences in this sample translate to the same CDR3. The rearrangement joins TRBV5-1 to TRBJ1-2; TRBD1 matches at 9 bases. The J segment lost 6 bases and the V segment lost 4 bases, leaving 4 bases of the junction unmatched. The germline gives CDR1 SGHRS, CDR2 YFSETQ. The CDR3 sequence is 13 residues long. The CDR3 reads CASSVTGGDGYTF. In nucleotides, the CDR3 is TGCGCCAGCAGCGTCACAGGGGGCGATGGCTACACCTTC.

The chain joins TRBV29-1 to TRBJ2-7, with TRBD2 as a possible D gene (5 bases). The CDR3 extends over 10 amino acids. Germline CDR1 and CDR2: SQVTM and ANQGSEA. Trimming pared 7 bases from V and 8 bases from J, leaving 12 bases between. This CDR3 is CSGHRGKQYF. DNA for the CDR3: TGCAGCGGCCATCGGGGAAAGCAGTACTTC.

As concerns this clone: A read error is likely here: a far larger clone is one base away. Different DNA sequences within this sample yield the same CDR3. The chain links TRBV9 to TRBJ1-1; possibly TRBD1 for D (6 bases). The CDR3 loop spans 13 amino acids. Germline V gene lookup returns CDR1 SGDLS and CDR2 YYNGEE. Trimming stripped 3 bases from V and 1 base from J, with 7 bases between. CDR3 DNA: TGTGCCAGCAGCGGAGGGGGGAACACTGAAGCTTTCTTT. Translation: CASSGGGNTEAFF. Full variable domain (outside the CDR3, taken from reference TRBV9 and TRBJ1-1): DSGVTQTPKHLITATGQRVTLRCSPRSGDLSVYWYQQSLDQGLQFLIQYYNGEERAKGNILERFSAQQFPDLHSELNLSSLELGDSALYFCASSGGGNTEAFFGQGTRLTVV.

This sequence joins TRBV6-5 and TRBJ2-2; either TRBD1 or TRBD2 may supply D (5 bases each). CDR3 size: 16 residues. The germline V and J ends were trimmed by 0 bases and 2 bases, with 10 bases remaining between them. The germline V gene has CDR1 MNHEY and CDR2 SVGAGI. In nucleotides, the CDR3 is TGTGCCAGCAGTTACTCGTCAGGGACCAACACCGGGGAGCTGTTTTTT. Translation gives CASSYSSGTNTGELFF.

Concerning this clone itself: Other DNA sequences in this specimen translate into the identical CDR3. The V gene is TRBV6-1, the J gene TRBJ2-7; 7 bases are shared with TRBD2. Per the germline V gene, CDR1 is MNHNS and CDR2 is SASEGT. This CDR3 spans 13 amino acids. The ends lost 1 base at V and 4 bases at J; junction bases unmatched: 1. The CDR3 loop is CASSEGLAYEQYF. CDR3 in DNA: TGTGCCAGCAGTGAAGGACTAGCTTACGAGCAGTACTTC.

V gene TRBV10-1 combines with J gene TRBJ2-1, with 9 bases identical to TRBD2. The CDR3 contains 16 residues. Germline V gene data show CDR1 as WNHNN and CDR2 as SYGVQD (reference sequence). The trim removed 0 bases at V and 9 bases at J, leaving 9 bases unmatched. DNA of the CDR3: TGCGCCAGCAGTGAGTCGAGGGCTAGCGGGATCGGTGAGCAGTTCTTC. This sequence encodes CASSESRASGIGEQFF.

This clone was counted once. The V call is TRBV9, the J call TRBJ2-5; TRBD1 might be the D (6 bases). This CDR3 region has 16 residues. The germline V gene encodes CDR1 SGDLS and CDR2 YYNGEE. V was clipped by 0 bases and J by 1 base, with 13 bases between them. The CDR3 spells CASSVGGGVLQETQYF. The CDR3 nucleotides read TGTGCCAGCAGCGTAGGTGGGGGCGTACTCCAAGAGACCCAGTACTTC.

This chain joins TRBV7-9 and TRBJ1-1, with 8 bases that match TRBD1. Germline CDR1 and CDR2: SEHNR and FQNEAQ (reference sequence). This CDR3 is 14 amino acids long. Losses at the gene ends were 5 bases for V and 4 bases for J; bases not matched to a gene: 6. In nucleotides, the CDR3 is TGTGCCAGCAGCCACCCTGACAGGGGCACTGAAGCTTTCTTT. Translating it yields CASSHPDRGTEAFF.

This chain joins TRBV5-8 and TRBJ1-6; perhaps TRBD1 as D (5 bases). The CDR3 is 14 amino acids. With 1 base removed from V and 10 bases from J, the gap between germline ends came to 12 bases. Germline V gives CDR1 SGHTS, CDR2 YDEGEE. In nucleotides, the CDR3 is TGTGCCAGCAGCTTGCGGGGCTCAGGATCACCCCTCCACTTT. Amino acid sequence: CASSLRGSGSPLHF.

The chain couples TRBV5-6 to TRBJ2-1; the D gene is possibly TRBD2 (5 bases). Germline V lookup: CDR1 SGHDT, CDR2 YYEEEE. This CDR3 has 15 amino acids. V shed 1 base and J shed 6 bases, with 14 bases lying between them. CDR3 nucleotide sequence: TGTGCCAGCAGCTTGTCTCCGGGATTTACCAATGAGCAGTTCTTC. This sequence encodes CASSLSPGFTNEQFF.

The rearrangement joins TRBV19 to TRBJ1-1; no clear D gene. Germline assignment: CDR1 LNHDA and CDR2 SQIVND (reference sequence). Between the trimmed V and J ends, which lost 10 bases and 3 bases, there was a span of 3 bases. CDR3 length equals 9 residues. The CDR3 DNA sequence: TGTGCCAATGACACTGAAGCTTTCTTT. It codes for CANDTEAFF.

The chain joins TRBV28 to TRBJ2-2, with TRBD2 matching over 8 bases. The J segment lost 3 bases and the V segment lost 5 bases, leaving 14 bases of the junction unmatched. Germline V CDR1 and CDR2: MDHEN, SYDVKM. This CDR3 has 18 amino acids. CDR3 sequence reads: CASSELLSGGGDTGELFF. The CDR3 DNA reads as TGTGCCAGCAGTGAACTCCTAAGCGGGGGTGGTGACACCGGGGAGCTGTTTTTT.

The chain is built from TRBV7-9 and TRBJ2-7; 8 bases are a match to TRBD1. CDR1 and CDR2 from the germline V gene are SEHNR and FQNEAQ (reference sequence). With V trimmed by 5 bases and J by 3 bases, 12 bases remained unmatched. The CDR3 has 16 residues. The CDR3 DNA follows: TGTGCCAGCAGCCTGTCCGCACAGGGGGGAAACTACGAGCAGTACTTC. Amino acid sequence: CASSLSAQGGNYEQYF.

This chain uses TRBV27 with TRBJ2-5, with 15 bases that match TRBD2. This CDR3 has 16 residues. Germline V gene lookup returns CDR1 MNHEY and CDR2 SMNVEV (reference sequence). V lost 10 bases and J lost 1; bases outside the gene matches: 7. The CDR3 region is CATRTSGGVFQETQYF. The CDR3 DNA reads TGTGCCACCAGGACTAGCGGGGGGGTGTTCCAAGAGACCCAGTACTTC.

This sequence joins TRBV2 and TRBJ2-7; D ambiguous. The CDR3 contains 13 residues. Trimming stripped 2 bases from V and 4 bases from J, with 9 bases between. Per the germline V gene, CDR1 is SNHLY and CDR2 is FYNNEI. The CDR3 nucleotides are TGTGCCAGCAGTGAAACAGAATCATACGAGCAGTACTTC. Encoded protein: CASSETESYEQYF.

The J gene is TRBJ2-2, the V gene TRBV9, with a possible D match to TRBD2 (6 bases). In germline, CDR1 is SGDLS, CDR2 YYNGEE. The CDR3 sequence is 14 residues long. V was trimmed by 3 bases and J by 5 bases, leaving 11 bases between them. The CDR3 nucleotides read TGTGCCAGCAGCGAGGGAGGTGAGACCGGGGAGCTGTTTTTT. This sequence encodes CASSEGGETGELFF.

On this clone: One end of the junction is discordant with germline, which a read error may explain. CDR3 residues: CASSVQGLPLHF. The DNA of the CDR3 is TGTGCCAGCAGCGTGCAAGGACTACCTCTTCATTTT. The chain has TRBV9 and TRBJ1-3; D call uncertain. The CDR3 extends over 12 amino acids. From germline, CDR1 is SGDLS and CDR2 YYNGEE.

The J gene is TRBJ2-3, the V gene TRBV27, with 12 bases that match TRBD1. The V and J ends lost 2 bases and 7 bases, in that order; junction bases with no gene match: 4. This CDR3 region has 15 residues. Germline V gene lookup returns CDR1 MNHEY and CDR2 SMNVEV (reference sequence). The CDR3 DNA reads TGTGCCAGCAGTTTAGGGGGACAGGGGGCGAATACGCAGTATTTT. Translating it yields CASSLGGQGANTQYF.

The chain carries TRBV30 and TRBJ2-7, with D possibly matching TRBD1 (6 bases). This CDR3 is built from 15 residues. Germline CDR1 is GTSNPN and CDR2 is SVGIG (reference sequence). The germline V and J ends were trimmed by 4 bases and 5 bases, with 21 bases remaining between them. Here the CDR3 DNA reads TGTGCCTGGACCAAAACACCAGGGGCTTGGGACGAGCAGTACTTC. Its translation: CAWTKTPGAWDEQYF.

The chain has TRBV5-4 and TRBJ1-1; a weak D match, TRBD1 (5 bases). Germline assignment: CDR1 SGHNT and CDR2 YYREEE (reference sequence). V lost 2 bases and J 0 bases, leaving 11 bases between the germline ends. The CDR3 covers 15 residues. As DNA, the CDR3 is TGTGCCAGCAGCTTAGGGGCGGATATGAACACTGAAGCTTTCTTT. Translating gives CASSLGADMNTEAFF. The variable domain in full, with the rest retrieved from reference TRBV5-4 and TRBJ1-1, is ETGVTQSPTHLIKTRGQQVTLRCSSQSGHNTVSWYQQALGQGPQFIFQYYREEENGRGNFPPRFSGLQFPNYSSELNVNALELDDSALYLCASSLGADMNTEAFFGQGTRLTVV.

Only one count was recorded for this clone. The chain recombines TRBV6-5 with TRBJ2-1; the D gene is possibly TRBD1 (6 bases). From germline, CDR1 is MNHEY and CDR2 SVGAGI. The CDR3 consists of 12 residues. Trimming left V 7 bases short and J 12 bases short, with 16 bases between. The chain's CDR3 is CASKSMGARQFF. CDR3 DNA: TGTGCCAGCAAGTCGATGGGGGCGCGGCAGTTCTTC.

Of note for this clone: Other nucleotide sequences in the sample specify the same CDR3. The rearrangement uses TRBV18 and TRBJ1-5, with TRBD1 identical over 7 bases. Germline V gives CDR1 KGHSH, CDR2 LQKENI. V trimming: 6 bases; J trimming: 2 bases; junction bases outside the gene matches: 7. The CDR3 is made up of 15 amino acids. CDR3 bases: TGTGCCAGCTCTCTAACAGGGGAAGGCAATCAGCCCCAGCATTTT. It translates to CASSLTGEGNQPQHF.

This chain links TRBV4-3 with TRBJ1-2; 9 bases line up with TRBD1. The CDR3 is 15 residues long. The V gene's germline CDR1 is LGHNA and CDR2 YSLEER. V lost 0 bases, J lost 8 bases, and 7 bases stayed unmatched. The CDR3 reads CASSQDLQGAWGYTF. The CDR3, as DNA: TGCGCCAGCAGCCAAGATCTACAGGGGGCGTGGGGCTACACCTTC.

CDR3 sequence: CASSQDERGITDTQYF. DNA of the CDR3: TGCGCCAGCAGCCAAGACGAGCGGGGGATCACAGATACGCAGTATTTT. This chain links TRBV4-1 with TRBJ2-3; 8 bases match TRBD2. There are 16 residues in the CDR3. J lost 2 bases, V lost 0 bases, and 4 bases had no gene match. Germline-derived CDR1 and CDR2 are MGHRA and YSYEKL.

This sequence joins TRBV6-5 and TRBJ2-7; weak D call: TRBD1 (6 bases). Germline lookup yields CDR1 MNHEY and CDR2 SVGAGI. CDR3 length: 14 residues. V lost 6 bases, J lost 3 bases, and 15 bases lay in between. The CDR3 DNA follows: TGTGCCAGCAGCCCAGGACAGCACCTCTACGAGCAGTACTTC. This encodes CASSPGQHLYEQYF.